What follows are 15 T cell receptor beta chains derived from one specimen sequenced in a study of technical replicates of blood from four donors. Produced via immunoSEQ multiplex PCR; TCRdb's table is partial and in-frame only. The sample lists over 75,000 clones, approximately 96% occurring once. The sample was T cells isolated from PBMCs. The source is a human donor in good health.

The V and J genes are TRBV28 and TRBJ1-6; D is undetermined. In germline, CDR1 is MDHEN, CDR2 SYDVKM. The CDR3 runs to 14 residues. Trimming took off 6 bases at V and 10 bases at J, with 16 bases between the two ends. The CDR3 loop reads CASSYTESSSPLHF. The DNA for the CDR3 is TGTGCCAGCAGCTACACAGAGTCTTCATCACCCCTCCACTTT.

The genes are TRBV7-2 and TRBJ2-1; D perhaps matches TRBD1 (5 bases). CDR3 length equals 15 residues. Per the germline V gene, CDR1 is SGHTA and CDR2 is FQGNSA. V lost 1 base, J lost 5 bases, and 12 bases lay in between. CDR3 protein: CASSLVQGWHNEQFF. The CDR3 DNA follows: TGTGCCAGCAGCTTAGTTCAGGGTTGGCACAATGAGCAGTTCTTC.

This chain links TRBV28 with TRBJ2-6; 8 bases map to TRBD1. From germline, CDR1 is MDHEN and CDR2 SYDVKM. There are 19 residues in the CDR3. V trimming: 6 bases; J trimming: 0 bases; junction bases outside the gene matches: 13. This CDR3 reads CASRTAQGQASSGANVLTF. The CDR3, as DNA: TGTGCCAGCAGGACTGCACAGGGACAGGCGAGCTCTGGGGCCAACGTCCTGACTTTC.

This sequence joins TRBV10-2 and TRBJ2-7; 9 bases line up with TRBD2. The trim removed 3 bases at V and 4 bases at J, leaving 4 bases unmatched. Looked up from germline, CDR1 is WSHSY and CDR2 is SAAADI. The CDR3 has 14 amino acids. CDR3 nucleotides: TGCGCCAGCAGTGATGCGGGGGGGTGGTACGAGCAGTACTTC. Translation: CASSDAGGWYEQYF.

This clone has just one count. V and J are TRBV27 and TRBJ2-3, with 7 bases lining up with TRBD1. The CDR3 is made up of 13 amino acids. Trimming took 6 bases from V and 4 from J; bases not matched to a gene: 4. Germline V gives CDR1 MNHEY, CDR2 SMNVEV (reference sequence). The CDR3 bases are TGTGCCAGCAGCCGGACAGGACCAGATACGCAGTATTTT. The encoded protein is CASSRTGPDTQYF.

The CDR3: CASSSSQGARETQYF. DNA for the CDR3: TGTGCCAGCAGCTCATCACAGGGGGCAAGAGAAACCCAGTACTTC. The chain combines TRBV7-9 with TRBJ2-5; 9 positions agree with TRBD1. The germline gives CDR1 SEHNR, CDR2 FQNEAQ (reference sequence). The CDR3 contains 15 residues. The V gene end was trimmed by 4 bases and the J gene end by 8 bases; junction bases not matched to a gene: 11. Full variable domain (outside the CDR3, taken from reference TRBV7-9 and TRBJ2-5): DTGVSQNPRHKITKRGQNVTFRCDPISEHNRLYWYRQTLGQGPEFLTYFQNEAQLEKSRLLSDRFSAERPKGSFSTLEIQRTEQGDSAMYLCASSSSQGARETQYFGPGTRLLVL.

The V gene is TRBV7-2, the J gene TRBJ1-1, with 7 positions matching TRBD1. Trimming removed 5 bases from V and 3 bases from J; junction bases left unmatched: 3. The CDR3 contains 13 residues. Germline assignment: CDR1 SGHTA and CDR2 FQGNSA. The CDR3 sequence: CASSLQGDTEAFF. CDR3 DNA sequence: TGTGCCAGCAGCCTCCAGGGGGACACTGAAGCTTTCTTT.

This chain links TRBV19 with TRBJ2-3; 11 bases agree with TRBD2. Germline values: CDR1 LNHDA, CDR2 SQIVND (reference sequence). After removal of 3 bases from V and 4 bases from J, the junction contained 3 bases not matched to a gene. The CDR3 contains 15 residues. CDR3 protein: CASSISGGASDTQYF. Here the CDR3 DNA reads TGTGCCAGTAGTATTAGCGGGGGGGCGTCAGATACGCAGTATTTT.

The chain carries TRBV11-1 and TRBJ1-1, with D unclear. Trimming left V 5 bases short and J 0 bases short, with 22 bases between. Germline-derived CDR1 and CDR2 are SGHAT and FQDESV (reference sequence). The CDR3 sequence is 18 residues long. The CDR3 reads CASSLGALSRRVNTEAFF. CDR3 DNA: TGTGCCAGCAGCCTCGGAGCTCTTTCAAGGAGGGTGAACACTGAAGCTTTCTTT.

The chain joins TRBV7-3 to TRBJ2-2, with 15 bases fitting TRBD2. Germline V CDR1 and CDR2: SGHTA, FQGTGA. CDR3 size: 21 residues. V lost 1 base to trimming and J lost 8 bases; unmatched junction nucleotides: 17. For the CDR3, the DNA is TGTGCCAGCAGCTTAAAGCCTTTCGGACTAGCGGGGGGGCGGTCTCGAGGGGAGCTGTTTTTT. This translates into CASSLKPFGLAGGRSRGELFF.

This clone was seen just once. The J gene is TRBJ2-3, the V gene TRBV5-6, with TRBD2 matching 10 bases. Germline V lookup: CDR1 SGHDT, CDR2 YYEEEE. CDR3 length: 16 amino acids. V gave up 4 bases and J gave up 3 bases; unmatched junction bases: 8. CDR3 loop: CASSPLSGGRTDTQYF. As DNA, the CDR3 is TGTGCCAGCAGCCCCCTTAGCGGGGGGCGTACAGATACGCAGTATTTT.

The chain has TRBV27 and TRBJ2-3; weak D call: TRBD1 (6 bases). Trimming took 4 bases from V and 1 from J, leaving 15 bases between them. CDR1 and CDR2 (germline): MNHEY, SMNVEV (reference sequence). The CDR3 totals 16 residues. CDR3 loop: CASSSGQPTGTDTQYF. The CDR3 region has the DNA TGTGCCAGCAGTTCCGGACAGCCAACGGGCACAGATACGCAGTATTTT.

The J gene is TRBJ1-1, the V gene TRBV16; no clear D. Trimming pared 0 bases from V and 2 bases from J, leaving 7 bases between. CDR1 is KGHSY and CDR2 is FQNENV in the germline V gene. This CDR3 region has 14 residues. The chain's CDR3 is CASSQSSGNTEAFF. The CDR3 DNA follows: TGTGCCAGCAGCCAATCCAGCGGAAACACTGAAGCTTTCTTT.

This sequence joins TRBV18 and TRBJ2-2; 7 bases fit TRBD2. Trimming cost V 6 bases and J 7 bases; bases outside gene matches: 14. Germline V gene data show CDR1 as KGHSH and CDR2 as LQKENI. The CDR3 contains 16 residues. The CDR3 coding sequence is TGTGCCAGCTCTGATCGGGCTAGCGGCCAGAGCGGGGAGCTGTTTTTT. This encodes CASSDRASGQSGELFF.

This chain uses TRBV10-3 with TRBJ2-6; D gene uncertain. The CDR3 contains 14 residues. CDR1 is ENHRY, CDR2 SYGVKD, per germline. The V gene lost 7 bases and the J gene lost 0 bases, with 7 bases spanning the gap. The DNA for the CDR3 is TGTGCCATCAAGCCGGGCTCTGGGGCCAACGTCCTGACTTTC. Residues: CAIKPGSGANVLTF.